Listed below are T cell receptor beta chains from one sample, sequenced in a study of neurological immune-mediated disorders. TCRdb used MiXCR to reprocess the 5' RACE reads, holding one entry per CDR3 protein. The sample lists around 47,000 distinct CDR3 sequences, roughly 13% occurring once. The sample consisted of PBMCs. Source of these receptors: a female donor in good health. The CDR3 runs from the conserved cysteine through the conserved F or W. A D gene is named only where the DNA matches it firmly. The size entry is marked missing in some rows and otherwise reads once, few, many or a size class.

>-|TRBV7-9|TRBJ2-3|many
TGTGCCAGCAGCTTAGAGGGCGGGACAGATACGCAGTATTTT
CASSLEGGTDTQYF
>TRBD2|TRBV29-1|TRBJ2-1|many
TGCAGCGTTGAAGATGTAGCGGGATACCACAATGAGCAGTTCTTC
CSVEDVAGYHNEQFF
>TRBD2|TRBV11-1|TRBJ2-1|many
TGTGCCAGCAGCTTAGAGGGACTAGCGGGAGAGGTGTTCTTC
CASSLEGLAGEVFF
>TRBD2|TRBV20-1|TRBJ2-3|many
TGCAGTGCTACCCTGGGACTACCCCGCACAGATACGCAGTATTTT
CSATLGLPRTDTQYF
>-|TRBV3-1|TRBJ1-4|many
TGTGCCAGCAGCCTCACGGCCGCAGGTTCGTCCGAAAAACTGTTTTTT
CASSLTAAGSSEKLFF
>TRBD2|TRBV18|TRBJ2-7|-
TGTGCCAGCTCACCGGGACTAGCGGCTTCCAAATACGAGCAGTACTTC
CASSPGLAASKYEQYF
>-|TRBV7-9|TRBJ2-1|many
TGTGCCAGCAGCCCACCGTGGTCGGAGCAGTTCTTC
CASSPPWSEQFF
>-|TRBV5-1|TRBJ2-1|many
TGCGCCAGCAGCTTTGGGGGGGCCATTCGGAATGAGCAGTTCTTC
CASSFGGAIRNEQFF
>TRBD1|TRBV10-1|TRBJ2-5|few
TGCGCCAGCAGTCCAGACAGGGGGCGAGAGACCCAGTACTTC
CASSPDRGRETQYF
>-|TRBV5-6|TRBJ2-2|many
TGTGCCAGCAGCTTGGGGAACTCACCGGGGGAGCTGTTTTTT
CASSLGNSPGELFF
>TRBD1|TRBV4-2|TRBJ1-2|many
TGTGCCAGCAGCCAAGGGCAACAGGGGGCGCGAGGCTACACCTTC
CASSQGQQGARGYTF
>TRBD2|TRBV6-6|TRBJ2-4|many
TGTGCCAGCAGTCTGACTAGCGGGGGGGCCTCAGACAAAAACATTCAGTACTTC
CASSLTSGGASDKNIQYF
>-|TRBV12-3/TRBV12-4|TRBJ1-2|many
TGTGCCAGCAGTCCGGTAATAAACTATGGCTACACCTTC
CASSPVINYGYTF
>TRBD2|TRBV20-1|TRBJ2-3|many
TGCAGTGCAGTTAGCGGGATGGATACGCAGTATTTT
CSAVSGMDTQYF